The next 13 T cell receptor beta chains were all read from a single sample in a study of cytomegalovirus exposure and HLA in healthy donors (dated by TCRdb to between 2016 and 2019). Preparation of the library involved the immunoSEQ multiplex PCR assay. The multiplex PCR relied on a mix of 60 forward primers for TCR Vbeta segments and 13 reverse primers for TCR Jbeta segments. TCRdb holds this immuneACCESS table with in-frame rearrangements only. Some clones are missing; in checked studies, unresolved V genes explain under half, and the rest has no known cause. Recorded for this sample are 120,000 to 150,000 clones; approximately 83% of them occurred a single time. The ten largest clones capture around 1.7% of the sample. Sequencing used PBMCs. These receptors were taken from a woman in her thirties or forties in good health and CMV-seronegative.

Note on this clone: Sequence at one end of the junction differs from germline and may be a read error. The CDR3 coding sequence is TGTGCCAGTAGCTCAGGACAGGGTACTAGCAATCAGCCCCAGCATTTT. Protein product: CASSSGQGTSNQPQHF. The chain uses TRBV11-2 and TRBJ1-5; TRBD1 matches at 8 bases. CDR3 length: 16 amino acids. The germline CDR1 and CDR2 sequences are SGHAT and FQNNGV. The variable domain in full, with the rest retrieved from reference TRBV11-2 and TRBJ1-5, is EAGVAQSPRYKIIEKRQSVAFWCNPISGHATLYWYQQILGQGPKLLIQFQNNGVVDDSQLPKDRFSAERLKGVDSTLKIQPAKLEDSAVYLCASSSGQGTSNQPQHFGDGTRLSIL.

The rearrangement joins TRBV30 to TRBJ2-7; D possibly corresponds to TRBD2 (6 bases). The CDR3 extends over 13 amino acids. Trimming stripped 2 bases from V and 3 bases from J, with 11 bases between. The germline gives CDR1 GTSNPN, CDR2 SVGIG (reference sequence). The CDR3 here is CAWSPGDVYEQYF. CDR3 in DNA: TGTGCCTGGAGTCCGGGGGACGTCTACGAGCAGTACTTC.

In nucleotides, the CDR3 is TGTGCCAGCAGTTTCCCCCTCTTTAGGGGGCTGAACACTGAAGCTTTCTTT. Translating gives CASSFPLFRGLNTEAFF. The V call is TRBV28, the J call TRBJ1-1; 7 bases fit TRBD1. CDR1 MDHEN and CDR2 SYDVKM come from the germline V gene. V shed 3 bases, J shed 0 bases, and the junction held 10 bases outside the gene matches. This CDR3 comprises 17 residues.

The chain links TRBV15 to TRBJ2-7, with D possibly matching TRBD1 (6 bases). Trimming took off 1 base at V and 0 bases at J, with 10 bases between the two ends. Germline assignment: CDR1 LNHNV and CDR2 YYDKDF (reference sequence). This CDR3 has 15 residues. CDR3 DNA: TGTGCCACCAGCAGAGCTCGGACAGCCTCCTACGAGCAGTACTTC. Amino acid sequence: CATSRARTASYEQYF.

J is TRBJ1-5 and V is TRBV19; TRBD1 matches 8 bases. After removal of 7 bases from V and 2 bases from J, the junction contained 10 bases not matched to a gene. Germline V CDR1 and CDR2: LNHDA, SQIVND (reference sequence). The CDR3 sequence is 16 residues long. The CDR3: CASNSQGAKGNQPQHF. In DNA, the CDR3 is TGTGCCAGTAACTCTCAGGGGGCGAAGGGCAATCAGCCCCAGCATTTT.

J is TRBJ2-7 and V is TRBV2; D is undetermined. The CDR3 runs 13 residues. Germline V gives CDR1 SNHLY, CDR2 FYNNEI. Trimming took 2 bases from V and 3 from J, leaving 8 bases between them. DNA for the CDR3: TGTGCCAGCAGTGAACTGTCAGTCTACGAGCAGTACTTC. Its protein is CASSELSVYEQYF.

The count of this clone is one. The chain carries TRBV2 and TRBJ1-2; D perhaps matches TRBD1 (5 bases). Germline CDR1 reads SNHLY; CDR2 reads FYNNEI. The CDR3 contains 11 residues. Trimming stripped 3 bases from V and 14 bases from J, with 13 bases between. Here the CDR3 DNA reads TGTGCCAGCAGTGATGTCAGGGCTCCAACCTTC. Translated, it gives CASSDVRAPTF.

This chain connects TRBV7-9 to TRBJ2-2, with D possibly matching TRBD2 (6 bases). The CDR3 runs 16 residues. Deletions cut 7 bases from V and 15 bases from J, with 30 bases between. Germline CDR1 is SEHNR and CDR2 is FQNEAQ (reference sequence). The CDR3 DNA sequence: TGTGCCAGCACCCGAGACAGTCCAATCTCGCGGGGTTCGTTGTTTTTT. Its translation: CASTRDSPISRGSLFF.

This clone was picked up a small number of times. This chain joins TRBV5-5 and TRBJ1-4, with 9 bases lining up with TRBD1. This CDR3 spans 15 amino acids. With 5 bases clipped from V and 7 bases from J, the junction kept 9 bases outside the gene matches. The V gene's germline CDR1 is SGHKS and CDR2 YYEKEE (reference sequence). The CDR3 DNA reads TGTGCCAGCAGTAATCCGGGACAGGGTGTTGAAAAACTGTTTTTT. It translates to CASSNPGQGVEKLFF.

The CDR3 region has the DNA TGTGCCAGCAGCTCGTTCGGGGAGACCCAGTACTTC. Its translation: CASSSFGETQYF. The chain carries TRBV5-4 and TRBJ2-5; D is ambiguous. This CDR3 spans 12 amino acids. With 3 bases removed from V and 5 bases from J, the gap between germline ends came to 8 bases. The V gene's germline CDR1 is SGHNT and CDR2 YYREEE (reference sequence).

The chain has TRBV21-1 and TRBJ2-7; the D call in the table, TRBD2, was not verified against the DNA. TRBV21-1 is a pseudogene. CDR3 length equals 18 residues. DNA of the CDR3: TGTGCCATCCGTCGCCGCCTAAGCGGGGCCCGATGGGGGTACGAGCAGTACTTC. Encoded protein: CAIRRRLSGARWGYEQYF.

The genes are TRBV7-9 and TRBJ2-7, with D possibly being TRBD2 (7 bases). The CDR3 has 15 amino acids. Germline V gene sequence: CDR1 SEHNR, CDR2 FQNEAQ (reference sequence). The ends were cut back, 7 bases at V and 0 bases at J, with 16 bases in the middle. The CDR3, as DNA: TGTGCCAGCACCCTTGGGGGGGACACCTCCTACGAGCAGTACTTC. Amino acid sequence: CASTLGGDTSYEQYF.

The chain joins TRBV13 to TRBJ2-5, with 7 bases matching TRBD1. The CDR3 runs to 13 residues. Trimming cost V 6 bases and J 5 bases; bases outside gene matches: 6. Germline assignment: CDR1 PRHDT and CDR2 FYEKMQ (reference sequence). The CDR3, as DNA: TGTGCCAGCAGTCCGGGACAGATGGAGACCCAGTACTTC. Amino acids: CASSPGQMETQYF.